This T cell receptor (beta chain) originates from a study of blood T cell repertoires in COVID-19. Study-level background: The United States, Italy and Spain were the sources of the acute and convalescent COVID-19 samples. PBMCs, B-cell-depleted T cells, or T cells were the source of the cDNA or gDNA that made up the material.

Trimming cost V 6 bases and J 7 bases; bases outside gene matches: 6. The CDR3 loop spans 14 amino acids. Germline V gives CDR1 MRHNA, CDR2 SNTAGT. Authors' analysis steps: It was from reference gene primer amplification that nucleated cell counts were estimated. Method: immunoSEQ multiplex PCR; TCRdb's copy keeps in-frame clones and lacks some. Clone size and V and J calls were adopted from that table, with D and trimming inferred from the DNA. This repertoire shows roughly 60,000 clones, 88% found once; its top ten account for 7.5% to 8.5%. The TCR was taken from a man in his fifties or sixties with active COVID-19. V and J are TRBV6-4 and TRBJ2-1, with 10 bases fitting TRBD2. Sequencing input: peripheral blood. DNA of the CDR3: TGTGCCAGCAGCCCACTAGCGGGGAAGAATGAGCAGTTCTTC. Protein: CASSPLAGKNEQFF.